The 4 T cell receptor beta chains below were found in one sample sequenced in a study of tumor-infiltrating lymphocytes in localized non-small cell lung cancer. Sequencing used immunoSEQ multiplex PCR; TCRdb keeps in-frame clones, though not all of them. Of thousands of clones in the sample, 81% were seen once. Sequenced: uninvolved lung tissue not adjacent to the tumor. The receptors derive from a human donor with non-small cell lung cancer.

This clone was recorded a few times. This CDR3 reads CAWTVGSNQPQHF. DNA of the CDR3: TGTGCCTGGACGGTGGGGAGCAATCAGCCCCAGCATTTT. The rearrangement links TRBV30 to TRBJ1-5, with unresolved D. The length of the CDR3 is 13 residues. The ends were cut back, 4 bases at V and 1 base at J, with 8 bases in the middle. CDR1 is GTSNPN and CDR2 is SVGIG in the germline V gene (reference sequence).

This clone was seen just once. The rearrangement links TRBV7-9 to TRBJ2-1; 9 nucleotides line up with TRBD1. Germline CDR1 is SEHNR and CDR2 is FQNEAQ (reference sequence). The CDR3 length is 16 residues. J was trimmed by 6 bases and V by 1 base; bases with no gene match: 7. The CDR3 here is CASSLVGGTGSNEQFF. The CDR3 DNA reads TGTGCCAGCAGCTTAGTAGGGGGGACAGGGAGCAATGAGCAGTTCTTC.

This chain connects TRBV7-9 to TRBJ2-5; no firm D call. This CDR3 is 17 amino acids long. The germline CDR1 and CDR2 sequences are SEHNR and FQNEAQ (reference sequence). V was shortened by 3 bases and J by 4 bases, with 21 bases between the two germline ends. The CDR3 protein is CASSLQFDGPESETQYF. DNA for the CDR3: TGTGCCAGCAGCTTGCAATTCGACGGGCCGGAATCAGAGACCCAGTACTTC.

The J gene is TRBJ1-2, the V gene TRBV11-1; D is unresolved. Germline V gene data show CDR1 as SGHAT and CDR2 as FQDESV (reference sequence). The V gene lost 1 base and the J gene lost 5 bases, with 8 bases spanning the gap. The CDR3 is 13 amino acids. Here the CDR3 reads CASSLDGTYGYTF. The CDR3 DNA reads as TGTGCCAGCAGCTTAGACGGAACATATGGCTACACCTTC. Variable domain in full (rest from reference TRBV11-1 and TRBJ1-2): EAEVAQSPRYKITEKSQAVAFWCDPISGHATLYWYRQILGQGPELLVQFQDESVVDDSQLPKDRFSAERLKGVDSTLKIQPAELGDSAMYLCASSLDGTYGYTFGSGTRLTVV.